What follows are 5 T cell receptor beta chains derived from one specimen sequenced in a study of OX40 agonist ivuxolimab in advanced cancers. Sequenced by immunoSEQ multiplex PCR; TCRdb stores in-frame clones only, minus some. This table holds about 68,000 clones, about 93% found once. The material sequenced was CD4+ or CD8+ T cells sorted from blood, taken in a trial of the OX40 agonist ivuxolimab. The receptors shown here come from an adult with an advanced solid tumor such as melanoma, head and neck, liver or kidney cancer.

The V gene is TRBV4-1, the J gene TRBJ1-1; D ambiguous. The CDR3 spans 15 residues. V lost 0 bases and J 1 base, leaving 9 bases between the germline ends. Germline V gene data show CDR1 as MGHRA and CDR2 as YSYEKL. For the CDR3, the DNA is TGCGCCAGCAGCCAAGAACTACAATCGAACACTGAAGCTTTCTTT. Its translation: CASSQELQSNTEAFF.

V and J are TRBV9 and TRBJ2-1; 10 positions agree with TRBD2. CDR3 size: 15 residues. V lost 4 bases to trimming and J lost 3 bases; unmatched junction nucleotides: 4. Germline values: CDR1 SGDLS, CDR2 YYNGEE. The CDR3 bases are TGTGCCAGCAGCCAAAGCGGGAGGGACTACAATGAGCAGTTCTTC. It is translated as CASSQSGRDYNEQFF.

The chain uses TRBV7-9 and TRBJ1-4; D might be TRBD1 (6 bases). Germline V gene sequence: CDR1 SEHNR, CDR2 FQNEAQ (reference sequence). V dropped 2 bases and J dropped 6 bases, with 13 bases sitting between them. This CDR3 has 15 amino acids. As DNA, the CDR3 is TGTGCCAGCAGCTTACCAGGGGACGTAGATGAAAAACTGTTTTTT. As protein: CASSLPGDVDEKLFF.

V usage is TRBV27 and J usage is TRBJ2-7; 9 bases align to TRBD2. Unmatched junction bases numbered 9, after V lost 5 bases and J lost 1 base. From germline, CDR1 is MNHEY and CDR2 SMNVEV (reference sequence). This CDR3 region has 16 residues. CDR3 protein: CASSPIRLAESYEQYF. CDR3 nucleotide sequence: TGTGCCAGCAGTCCAATACGACTAGCGGAATCCTACGAGCAGTACTTC.

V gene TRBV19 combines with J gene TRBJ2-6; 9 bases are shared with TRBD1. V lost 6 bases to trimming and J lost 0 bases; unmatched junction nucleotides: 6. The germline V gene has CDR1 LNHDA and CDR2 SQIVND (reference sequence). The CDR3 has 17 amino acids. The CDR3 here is CASSWGTGSSGANVLTF. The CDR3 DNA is TGTGCCAGTAGCTGGGGGACAGGGAGCTCTGGGGCCAACGTCCTGACTTTC. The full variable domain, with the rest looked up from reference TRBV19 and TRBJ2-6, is DGGITQSPKYLFRKEGQNVTLSCEQNLNHDAMYWYRQDPGQGLRLIYYSQIVNDFQKGDIAEGYSVSREKKESFPLTVTSAQKNPTAFYLCASSWGTGSSGANVLTFGAGSRLTVL.